This T cell receptor beta chain was sequenced for a study of cytomegalovirus exposure and HLA in healthy donors. Across the whole study: Counted in an early data release were about 86 million unique TCRs from HLA-typed donors.

PCR used 60 Vbeta primers and 13 Jbeta primers. TCRdb's table, derived via immunoSEQ multiplex PCR, lists solely in-frame clones and lacks some. The data show about 150,000 clones, around 72% seen once. On this clone itself: Its antigen is unknown.

Study results and limitations: Some V segments, TRBV6-2 and TRBV6-3 among them, were indistinguishable and were therefore excluded.

V was clipped by 2 bases and J by 3 bases, with 10 bases between them. Germline-derived CDR1 and CDR2 are KGHSH and LQKENI. The CDR3 totals 14 residues. The receptor was isolated from a woman aged 40 to 50 in good health and CMV-seropositive. The sequenced sample was PBMCs. The rearrangement links TRBV18 to TRBJ1-1; D call uncertain. In DNA, the CDR3 is TGTGCCAGCTCACCAGAGAAAAGCCACACTGAAGCTTTCTTT. Translating gives CASSPEKSHTEAFF.